This T cell receptor beta chain was retrieved from a study of T cells in women clearing cervical HPV infection. As concerns this clone: The CDR3 goes on 3 residues after the read ends, and that part is filled in from the germline J gene.

TCRdb keeps only in-frame clones here, not all; method: immunoSEQ multiplex PCR. The sample has about 35,000 clones. The CDR3 is 14 residues long. V lost 6 bases, J lost 4 bases, and 4 bases stayed unmatched. The germline gives CDR1 MDHEN, CDR2 SYDVKM. The TCR sequence derives from a woman between 18 and 70 years old with a cervical HPV16 infection that either progressed to CIN3+ or cleared (not recorded which). The rearrangement links TRBV28 to TRBJ2-1, with 9 bases fitting TRBD1. Sequencing input: blood buffy coat. The covered CDR3 bases are TGTGCCAGCAGCCGGGACAGGGTTTACAATGAG. This encodes CASSRDRVYNE. The CDR3 reads in full as CASSRDRVYNEQFF.